These 12 T cell receptor beta chains share one sample of origin, sequenced in a study of identical twins. Using its own MiXCR run on the 5' RACE reads, TCRdb lists one record per CDR3 protein. Counted here are around 1.7 million distinct CDR3 sequences, roughly a third occurring once; the ten biggest clones make up under 0.35%. Sample: cord blood. All receptors come from a newborn girl in good health.

This sequence joins TRBV2 and TRBJ2-1, with TRBD1 matching 7 bases. The CDR3 runs 14 residues. Germline CDR1 is SNHLY and CDR2 is FYNNEI. The trim removed 7 bases at V and 4 bases at J, leaving 7 bases unmatched. The CDR3 nucleotides are TGTGCCAGCAAACGACAGGGTACTTACAATGAGCAGTTCTTC. This translates into CASKRQGTYNEQFF.

The table lists this clonotype with a few counts. The V call is TRBV20-1, the J call TRBJ2-6; 7 bases agree with TRBD1. This CDR3 region has 15 residues. The V gene's germline CDR1 is DFQATT and CDR2 SNEGSKA (reference sequence). Trimming took 6 bases from V and 3 from J; bases not matched to a gene: 8. DNA for the CDR3: TGCAGTGCGGCAAAAGACAGGGTTGGGGCCAACGTCCTGACTTTC. Its translation: CSAAKDRVGANVLTF.

The V call is TRBV28, the J call TRBJ2-3, with D possibly matching TRBD1 (7 bases). Germline assignment: CDR1 MDHEN and CDR2 SYDVKM. The V end lost 5 bases, the J end lost 2 bases, and 17 bases lay between the germline ends. There are 16 residues in the CDR3. CDR3 amino acids: CASSRVQGGFTDTQYF. CDR3 coding DNA: TGTGCCAGCAGTCGGGTGCAGGGGGGTTTCACAGATACGCAGTATTTT.

The chain is built from TRBV2 and TRBJ1-2, with D unclear. V was clipped by 11 bases and J by 5 bases, with 30 bases between them. Germline CDR1 and CDR2: SNHLY and FYNNEI. The CDR3 runs to 17 residues. The CDR3 DNA reads as TGTGCCGCCGCCAGGCGTCGGCCAGGTAACCCCCAATATGGCTACACCTTC. It encodes CAAARRRPGNPQYGYTF.

CDR3 DNA sequence: TGTGCCAGCAGCTTAGTAGAGATGCGGAACTATGGCTACACCTTC. Residues: CASSLVEMRNYGYTF. The chain employs TRBV7-9 and TRBJ1-2; unclear D gene. Trimming left V 1 base short and J 2 bases short, with 11 bases between. In germline, CDR1 is SEHNR, CDR2 FQNEAQ (reference sequence). This CDR3 region has 15 residues. Based on the CDR3 plus reference TRBV7-9 and TRBJ1-2, the full variable domain is DTGVSQNPRHKITKRGQNVTFRCDPISEHNRLYWYRQTLGQGPEFLTYFQNEAQLEKSRLLSDRFSAERPKGSFSTLEIQRTEQGDSAMYLCASSLVEMRNYGYTFGSGTRLTVV.

The V and J genes are TRBV27 and TRBJ2-5; the match to TRBD1 covers 7 bases. With 7 bases clipped from V and 2 bases from J, the junction kept 4 bases outside the gene matches. The CDR3 runs 13 residues. From germline, CDR1 is MNHEY and CDR2 SMNVEV (reference sequence). The CDR3 DNA sequence: TGTGCCAGCATCGGGACAGAACAAGAGACCCAGTACTTC. Translated: CASIGTEQETQYF.

This clonotype appeared a few times. The chain recombines TRBV5-1 with TRBJ1-4; D call uncertain. V lost 0 bases to trimming and J lost 8 bases, with 14 bases between them. Germline CDR1 SGHRS, CDR2 YFSETQ. This CDR3 has 15 residues. DNA for the CDR3: TGCGCCAGCAGCTTGGTCCCGGGCCAAGGCGAAAAACTGTTTTTT. It specifies CASSLVPGQGEKLFF.

This clonotype occurred once. The J gene is TRBJ2-1, the V gene TRBV18; TRBD1 agrees at 8 bases. The better agreement between TRBJ2-7 and the DNA end casts doubt on the J call. The CDR3 consists of 16 residues. Per germline, CDR1 KGHSH and CDR2 LQKENI. The CDR3 DNA reads TGTGCCAGCTCACGGACAGGGACGGCAACCTACAATGAGCAGTACTTC. This sequence encodes CASSRTGTATYNEQYF.

The V call is TRBV9, the J call TRBJ2-1, with D perhaps assigned TRBD1 or TRBD2 (5 bases each). The germline V gene has CDR1 SGDLS and CDR2 YYNGEE. The CDR3 consists of 15 residues. The V end lost 0 bases, the J end lost 0 bases, and 7 bases lay between the germline ends. Written as DNA, the CDR3 is TGTGCCAGCAGCGTAGAGGGGACCTCCTACAATGAGCAGTTCTTC. Its translation: CASSVEGTSYNEQFF.

The CDR3 here is CASSHRGRKYNEQYF. CDR3 nucleotide sequence: TGTGCCAGCAGCCACAGGGGGCGAAAATACAATGAGCAGTACTTC. The gene calls are TRBV5-6 and TRBJ2-7; the match to TRBD1 covers 9 bases. V trimming: 4 bases; J trimming: 7 bases; junction bases outside the gene matches: 12. Germline CDR1 SGHDT, CDR2 YYEEEE. There are 15 residues in the CDR3.

Comment on this clonotype: The conserved final phenylalanine or tryptophan is absent from the CDR3, which likely points to a read error. The V and J genes are TRBV18 and TRBJ2-1, with D unclear. Trimming removed 3 bases at V and 0 bases at J, with 15 bases between. CDR3 size: 17 residues. Germline loops: CDR1 KGHSH, CDR2 LQKENI. CDR3: CASSPPRPIGSYNEQFL. The CDR3 DNA reads TGTGCCAGCTCACCGCCTCGCCCAATCGGCTCCTACAATGAGCAGTTCCTC.

Of note for this clonotype: A much larger clone lies one base from this, so it may be a read error. The chain links TRBV4-2 to TRBJ2-7, with TRBD2 matching over 7 bases. CDR1 is LGHNA and CDR2 is YNFKEQ in the germline V gene. V lost 6 bases, J lost 7 bases, and 12 bases stayed unmatched. The CDR3 sequence is 14 residues long. CDR3 nucleotides: TGTGCCAGCAGGGGGAGCGGGACCTACAATGAGCAGTACTTC. Protein: CASRGSGTYNEQYF.